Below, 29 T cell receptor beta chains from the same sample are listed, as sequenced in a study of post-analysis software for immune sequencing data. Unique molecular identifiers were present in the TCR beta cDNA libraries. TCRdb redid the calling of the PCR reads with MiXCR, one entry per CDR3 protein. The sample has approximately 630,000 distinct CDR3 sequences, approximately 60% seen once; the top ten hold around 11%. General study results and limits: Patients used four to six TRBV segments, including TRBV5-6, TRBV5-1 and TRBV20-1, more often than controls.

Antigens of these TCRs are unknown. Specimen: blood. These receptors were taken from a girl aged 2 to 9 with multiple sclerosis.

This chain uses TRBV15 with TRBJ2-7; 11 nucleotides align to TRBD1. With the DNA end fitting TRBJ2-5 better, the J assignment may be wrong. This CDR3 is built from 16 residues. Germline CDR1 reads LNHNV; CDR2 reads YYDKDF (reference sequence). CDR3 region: CATSRGGQGGAETQYF. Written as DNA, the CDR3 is TGTGCCACCAGCAGAGGGGGACAGGGGGGAGCAGAGACCCAGTACTTC.

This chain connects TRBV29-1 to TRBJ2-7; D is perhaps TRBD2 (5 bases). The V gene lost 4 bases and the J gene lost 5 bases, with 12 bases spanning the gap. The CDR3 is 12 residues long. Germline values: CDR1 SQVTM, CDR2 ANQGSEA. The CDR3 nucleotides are TGCAGCGTTGTATCTCCGGGGAACGAGCAGTACTTC. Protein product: CSVVSPGNEQYF.

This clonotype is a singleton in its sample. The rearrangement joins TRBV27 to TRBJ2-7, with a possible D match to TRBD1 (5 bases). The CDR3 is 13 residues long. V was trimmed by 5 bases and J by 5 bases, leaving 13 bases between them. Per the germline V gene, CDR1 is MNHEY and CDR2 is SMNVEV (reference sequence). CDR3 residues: CASSESGSDEQYF. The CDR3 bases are TGTGCCAGCAGTGAGTCAGGGTCCGACGAGCAGTACTTC.

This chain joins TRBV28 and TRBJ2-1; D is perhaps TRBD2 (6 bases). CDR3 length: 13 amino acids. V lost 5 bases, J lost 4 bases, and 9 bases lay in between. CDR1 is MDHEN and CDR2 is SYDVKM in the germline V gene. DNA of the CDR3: TGTGCCAGCAGTCACGGGACTTACAATGAGCAGTTCTTC. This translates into CASSHGTYNEQFF. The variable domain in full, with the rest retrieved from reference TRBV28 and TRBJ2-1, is DVKVTQSSRYLVKRTGEKVFLECVQDMDHENMFWYRQDPGLGLRLIYFSYDVKMKEKGDIPEGYSVSREKKERFSLILESASTNQTSMYLCASSHGTYNEQFFGPGTRLTVL.

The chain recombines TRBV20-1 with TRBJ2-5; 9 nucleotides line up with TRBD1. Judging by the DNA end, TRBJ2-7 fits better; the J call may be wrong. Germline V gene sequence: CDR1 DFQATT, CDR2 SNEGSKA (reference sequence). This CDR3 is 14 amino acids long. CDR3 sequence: CSARTDRGIYEQYF. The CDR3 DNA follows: TGCAGTGCCAGAACCGACAGGGGGATCTACGAGCAGTACTTC.

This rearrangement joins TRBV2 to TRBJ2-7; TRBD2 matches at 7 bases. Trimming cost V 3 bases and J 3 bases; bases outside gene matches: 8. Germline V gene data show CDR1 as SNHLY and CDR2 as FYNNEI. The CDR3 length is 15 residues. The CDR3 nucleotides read TGTGCCAGCAGTGATACTCGGACTAGGAACTACGAGCAGTACTTC. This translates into CASSDTRTRNYEQYF. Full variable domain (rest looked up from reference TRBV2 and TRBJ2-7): EPEVTQTPSHQVTQMGQEVILRCVPISNHLYFYWYRQILGQKVEFLVSFYNNEISEKSEIFDDQFSVERPDGSNFTLKIRSTKLEDSAMYFCASSDTRTRNYEQYFGPGTRLTVT.

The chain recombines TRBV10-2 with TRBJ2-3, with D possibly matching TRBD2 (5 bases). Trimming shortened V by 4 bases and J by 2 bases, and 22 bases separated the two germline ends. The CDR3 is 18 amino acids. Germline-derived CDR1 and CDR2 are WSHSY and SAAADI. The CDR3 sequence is CASSGKGLSRKNTDTQYF. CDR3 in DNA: TGCGCCAGCAGTGGAAAAGGACTTAGCCGAAAGAACACAGATACGCAGTATTTT.

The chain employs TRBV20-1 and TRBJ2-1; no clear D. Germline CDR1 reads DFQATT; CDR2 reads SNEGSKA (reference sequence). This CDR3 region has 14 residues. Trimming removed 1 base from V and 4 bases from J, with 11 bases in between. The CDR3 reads CSARARQVYNEQFF. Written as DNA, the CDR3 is TGCAGTGCTAGAGCCCGTCAGGTTTACAATGAGCAGTTCTTC.

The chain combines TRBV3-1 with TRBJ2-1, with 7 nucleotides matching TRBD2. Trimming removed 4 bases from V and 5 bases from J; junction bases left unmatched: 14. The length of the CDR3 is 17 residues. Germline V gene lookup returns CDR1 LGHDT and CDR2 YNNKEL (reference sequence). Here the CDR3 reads CASSLPPGLAVNNEQFF. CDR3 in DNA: TGTGCCAGCAGCCTCCCCCCAGGGCTAGCGGTCAACAATGAGCAGTTCTTC.

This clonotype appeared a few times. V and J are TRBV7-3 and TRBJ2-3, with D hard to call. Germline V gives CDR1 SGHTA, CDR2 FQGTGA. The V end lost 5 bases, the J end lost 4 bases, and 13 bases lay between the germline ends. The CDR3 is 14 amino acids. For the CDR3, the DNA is TGTGCCAGCAGCCCAACGACCGGATCAGATACGCAGTATTTT. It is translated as CASSPTTGSDTQYF.

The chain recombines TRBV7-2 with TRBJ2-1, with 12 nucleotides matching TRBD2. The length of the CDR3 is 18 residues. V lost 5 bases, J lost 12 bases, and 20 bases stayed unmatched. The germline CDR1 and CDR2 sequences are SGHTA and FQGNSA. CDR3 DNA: TGTGCCAGCAGCCCGTTTCGGGGCCTAGCGGGGGGGCCTGTCTTGCAGTTCTTC. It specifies CASSPFRGLAGGPVLQFF.

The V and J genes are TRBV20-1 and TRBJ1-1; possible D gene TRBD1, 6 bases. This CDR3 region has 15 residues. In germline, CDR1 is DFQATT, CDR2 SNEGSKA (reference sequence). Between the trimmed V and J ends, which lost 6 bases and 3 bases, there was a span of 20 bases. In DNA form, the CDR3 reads TGCAGTGCGGTACAGGGAAGGATGGAAGACACTGAAGCTTTCTTT. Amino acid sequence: CSAVQGRMEDTEAFF.

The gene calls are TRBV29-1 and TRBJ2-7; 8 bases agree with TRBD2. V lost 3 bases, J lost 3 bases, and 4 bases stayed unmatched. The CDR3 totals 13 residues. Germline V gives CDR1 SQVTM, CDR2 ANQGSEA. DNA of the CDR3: TGCAGCGTTGAGACTAGCGTTGGCTACGAGCAGTACTTC. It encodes CSVETSVGYEQYF.

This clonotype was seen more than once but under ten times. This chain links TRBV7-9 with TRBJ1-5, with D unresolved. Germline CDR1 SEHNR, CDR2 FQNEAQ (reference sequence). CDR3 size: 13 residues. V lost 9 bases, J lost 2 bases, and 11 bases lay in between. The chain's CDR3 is CASTPSGNQPQHF. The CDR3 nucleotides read TGTGCCAGTACCCCCTCGGGCAATCAGCCCCAGCATTTT.

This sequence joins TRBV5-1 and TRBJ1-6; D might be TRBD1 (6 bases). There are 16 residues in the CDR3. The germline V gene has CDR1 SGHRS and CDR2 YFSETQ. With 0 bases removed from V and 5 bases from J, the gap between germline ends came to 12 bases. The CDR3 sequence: CASSLEGGVNNSPLHF. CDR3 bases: TGCGCCAGCAGCTTGGAGGGGGGCGTGAATAATTCACCCCTCCACTTT. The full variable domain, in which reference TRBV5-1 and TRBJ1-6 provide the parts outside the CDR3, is KAGVTQTPRYLIKTRGQQVTLSCSPISGHRSVSWYQQTPGQGLQFLFEYFSETQRNKGNFPGRFSGRQFSNSRSEMNVSTLELGDSALYLCASSLEGGVNNSPLHFGNGTRLTVT.

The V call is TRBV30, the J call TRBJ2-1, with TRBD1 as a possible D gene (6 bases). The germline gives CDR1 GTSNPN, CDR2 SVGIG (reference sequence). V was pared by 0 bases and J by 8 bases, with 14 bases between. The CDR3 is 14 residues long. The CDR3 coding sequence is TGTGCCTGGAGTGTAGGCGTCAGGGGCGATGAGCAGTTCTTC. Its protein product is CAWSVGVRGDEQFF.

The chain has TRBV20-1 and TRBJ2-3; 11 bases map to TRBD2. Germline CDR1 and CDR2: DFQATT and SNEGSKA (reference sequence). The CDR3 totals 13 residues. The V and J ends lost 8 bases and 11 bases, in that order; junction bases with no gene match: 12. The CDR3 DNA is TGCAGTACCGGGACTAGCGGTTCGGGAGGGCAGTATTTT. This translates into CSTGTSGSGGQYF.

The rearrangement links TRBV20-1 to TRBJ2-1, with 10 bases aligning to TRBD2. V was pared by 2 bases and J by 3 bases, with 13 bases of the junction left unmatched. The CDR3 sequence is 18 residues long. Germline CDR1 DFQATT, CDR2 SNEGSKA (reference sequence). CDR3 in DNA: TGCAGTGCTAGAATGACCGGTCTAGCGGGAGTCCGCTACAATGAGCAGTTCTTC. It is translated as CSARMTGLAGVRYNEQFF.

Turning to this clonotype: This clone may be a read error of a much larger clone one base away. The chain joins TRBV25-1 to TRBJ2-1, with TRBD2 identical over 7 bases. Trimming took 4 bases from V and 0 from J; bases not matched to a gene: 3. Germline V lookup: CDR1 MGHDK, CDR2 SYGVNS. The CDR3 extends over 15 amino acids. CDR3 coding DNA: TGTGCCAGCAGTGCGGGCGGGAGCTCCTACAATGAGCAGTTCTTC. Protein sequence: CASSAGGSSYNEQFF.

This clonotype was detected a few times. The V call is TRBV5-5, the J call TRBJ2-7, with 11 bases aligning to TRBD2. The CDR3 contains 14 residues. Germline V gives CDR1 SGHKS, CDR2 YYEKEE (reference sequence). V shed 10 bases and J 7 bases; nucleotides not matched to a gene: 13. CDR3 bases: TGTGCCGGAAACCAGGGACTAGCGGATGGGGAGCAGTACTTC. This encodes CAGNQGLADGEQYF.

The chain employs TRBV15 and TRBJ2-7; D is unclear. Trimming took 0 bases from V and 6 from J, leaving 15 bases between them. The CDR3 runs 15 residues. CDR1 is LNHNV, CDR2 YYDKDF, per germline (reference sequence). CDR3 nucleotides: TGTGCCACCAGCAGAGATCCGATATTCCCGTCCGAGCAGTACTTC. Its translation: CATSRDPIFPSEQYF. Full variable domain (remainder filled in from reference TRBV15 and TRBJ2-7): DAMVIQNPRYQVTQFGKPVTLSCSQTLNHNVMYWYQQKSSQAPKLLFHYYDKDFNNEADTPDNFQSRRPNTSFCFLDIRSPGLGDTAMYLCATSRDPIFPSEQYFGPGTRLTVT.

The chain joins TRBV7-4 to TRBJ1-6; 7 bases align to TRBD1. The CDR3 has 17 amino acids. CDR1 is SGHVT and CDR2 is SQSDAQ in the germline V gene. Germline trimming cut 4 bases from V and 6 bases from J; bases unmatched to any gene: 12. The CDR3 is CASSSNGTVLVNSPLHF. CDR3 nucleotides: TGTGCCAGCAGCTCAAACGGGACAGTCCTCGTTAATTCACCCCTCCACTTT. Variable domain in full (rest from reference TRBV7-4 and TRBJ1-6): GAGVSQSPRYKVAKRGRDVALRCDSISGHVTLYWYRQTLGQGSEVLTYSQSDAQRDKSGRPSGRFSAERPERSVSTLKIQRTEQGDSAVYLCASSSNGTVLVNSPLHFGNGTRLTVT.

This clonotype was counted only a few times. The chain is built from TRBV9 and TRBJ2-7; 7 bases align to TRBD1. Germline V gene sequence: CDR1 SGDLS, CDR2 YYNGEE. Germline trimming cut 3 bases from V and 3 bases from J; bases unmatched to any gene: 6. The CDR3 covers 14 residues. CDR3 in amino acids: CASSERQGSYEQYF. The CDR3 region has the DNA TGTGCCAGCAGCGAGAGACAGGGAAGCTACGAGCAGTACTTC.

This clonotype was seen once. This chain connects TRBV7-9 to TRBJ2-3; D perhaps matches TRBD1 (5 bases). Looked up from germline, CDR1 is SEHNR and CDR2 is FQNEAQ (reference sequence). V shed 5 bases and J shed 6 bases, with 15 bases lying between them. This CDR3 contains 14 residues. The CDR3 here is CASSGRVSVDTQYF. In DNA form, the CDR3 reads TGTGCCAGCAGCGGCAGGGTTTCGGTGGATACGCAGTATTTT. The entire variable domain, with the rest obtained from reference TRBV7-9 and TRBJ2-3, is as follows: DTGVSQNPRHKITKRGQNVTFRCDPISEHNRLYWYRQTLGQGPEFLTYFQNEAQLEKSRLLSDRFSAERPKGSFSTLEIQRTEQGDSAMYLCASSGRVSVDTQYFGPGTRLTVL.

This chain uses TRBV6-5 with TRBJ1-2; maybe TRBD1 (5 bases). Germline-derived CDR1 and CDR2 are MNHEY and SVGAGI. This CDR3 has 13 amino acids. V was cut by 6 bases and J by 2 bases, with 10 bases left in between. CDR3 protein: CASRTGTNYGYTF. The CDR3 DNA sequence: TGTGCCAGCAGGACCGGGACCAACTATGGCTACACCTTC.

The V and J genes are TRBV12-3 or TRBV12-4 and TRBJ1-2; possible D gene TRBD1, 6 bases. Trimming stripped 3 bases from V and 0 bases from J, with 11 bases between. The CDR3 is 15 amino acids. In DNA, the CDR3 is TGTGCCAGCAGTTTGGGGGCAGAAGCTAACTATGGCTACACCTTC. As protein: CASSLGAEANYGYTF.

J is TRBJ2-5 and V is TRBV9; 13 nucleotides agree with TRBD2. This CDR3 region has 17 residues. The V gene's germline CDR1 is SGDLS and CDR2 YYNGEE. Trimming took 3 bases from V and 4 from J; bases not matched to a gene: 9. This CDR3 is CASSAHPRLAGGETQYF. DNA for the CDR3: TGTGCCAGCAGCGCCCACCCGAGACTAGCGGGGGGAGAGACCCAGTACTTC.

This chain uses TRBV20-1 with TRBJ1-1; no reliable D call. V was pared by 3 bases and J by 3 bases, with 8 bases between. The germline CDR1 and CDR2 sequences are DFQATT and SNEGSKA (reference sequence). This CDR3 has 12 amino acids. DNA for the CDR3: TGCAGTGCTAGCTTTGACGACACTGAAGCTTTCTTT. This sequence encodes CSASFDDTEAFF.

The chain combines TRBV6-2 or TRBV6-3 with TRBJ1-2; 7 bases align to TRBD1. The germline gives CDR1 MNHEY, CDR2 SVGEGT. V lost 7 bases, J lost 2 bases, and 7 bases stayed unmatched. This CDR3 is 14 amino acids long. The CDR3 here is CASTRDSSNYGYTF. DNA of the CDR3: TGTGCCAGCACCCGGGACAGTTCCAACTATGGCTACACCTTC.